The 19 T cell receptor beta chains below were found in one sample sequenced in a study of Ad26.COV2.S vaccination and SARS-CoV-2 variants. Treatment indicated: roughly 19 received Ad26.COV2.S at low or high dose, single or two shots; about 5 received placebo; per-sample allocation not given. On day 63 after the first injection, vaccine and placebo recipients gave samples. Here immunoSEQ multiplex PCR was the method, and the copy in TCRdb shows in-frame clones only, minus some. The data show roughly 420,000 clones, approximately 90% seen once. Material: peripheral blood, obtained in a trial of Ad26.COV2.S vaccine versus placebo. The receptors originated from a person aged 18-65 years who received the Ad26.COV2.S COVID-19 vaccine or a placebo.

This clone was detected only a few times. V gene TRBV9 combines with J gene TRBJ2-7, with 11 bases identical to TRBD1. The CDR3 extends over 15 amino acids. The ends lost 4 bases at V and 2 bases at J; junction bases unmatched: 5. Per germline, CDR1 SGDLS and CDR2 YYNGEE. CDR3 region: CASSPGQGATYEQYF. DNA for the CDR3: TGTGCCAGCAGCCCTGGACAGGGGGCGACCTACGAGCAGTACTTC.

The J gene is TRBJ1-1, the V gene TRBV7-3, with D unclear. The CDR3 totals 14 residues. Trimming removed 2 bases at V and 7 bases at J, with 14 bases between. From germline, CDR1 is SGHTA and CDR2 FQGTGA. CDR3 protein: CASSLSADAHEAFF. CDR3 sequence (DNA): TGTGCCAGCAGCTTATCAGCCGACGCCCATGAAGCTTTCTTT.

The gene calls are TRBV12-3 or TRBV12-4 and TRBJ1-2; D not resolved. The CDR3 consists of 11 residues. Trimming removed 2 bases from V and 6 bases from J, with 4 bases in between. CDR3 residues: CASSLFDGYTF. The CDR3, as DNA: TGTGCCAGCAGTTTATTCGATGGCTACACCTTC.

The chain has TRBV28 and TRBJ2-3, with a possible D match to TRBD2 (7 bases). Trimming cost V 6 bases and J 0 bases, with 22 bases left between them. This CDR3 region has 18 residues. Germline CDR1 MDHEN, CDR2 SYDVKM. CDR3 sequence (DNA): TGTGCCAGCAGCCTAAGTTTTGCGGCGGGGGCGAGCACAGATACGCAGTATTTT. Its translation is CASSLSFAAGASTDTQYF.

The gene calls are TRBV4-1 and TRBJ2-1; 14 positions match TRBD2. Germline loops: CDR1 MGHRA, CDR2 YSYEKL. With 4 bases clipped from V and 10 bases from J, the junction kept 9 bases outside the gene matches. This CDR3 has 16 amino acids. CDR3 nucleotide sequence: TGCGCCAGCAGCCCGTACCGACTAGCGGGGGGGCAGGAGCAGTTCTTC. It yields the protein CASSPYRLAGGQEQFF.

The CDR3: CASSPTTPHEQFF. The CDR3 region has the DNA TGTGCCAGCAGCCCCACAACCCCCCATGAGCAGTTCTTC. The chain joins TRBV4-2 to TRBJ2-1; no firm D call. V dropped 4 bases and J dropped 8 bases, with 12 bases sitting between them. CDR1 is LGHNA and CDR2 is YNFKEQ in the germline V gene. The CDR3 totals 13 residues.

V usage is TRBV7-3 and J usage is TRBJ2-3, with a tentative D call TRBD2 (6 bases). CDR1 and CDR2 (germline): SGHTA, FQGTGA. This CDR3 has 15 amino acids. V lost 6 bases and J 0 bases, leaving 13 bases between the germline ends. The CDR3 coding sequence is TGTGCCAGCAGGCCGGGCCTAGCGAGCACAGATACGCAGTATTTT. Its protein product is CASRPGLASTDTQYF.

CDR3 DNA: TGTGCCAGCAGCTTAACTAGTTTGGCATCCTACGAGCAGTACTTC. Protein: CASSLTSLASYEQYF. The chain has TRBV7-2 and TRBJ2-7; TRBD2 might be the D (5 bases). Trimming left V 2 bases short and J 1 base short, with 12 bases between. Germline V gene data show CDR1 as SGHTA and CDR2 as FQGNSA. The CDR3 spans 15 residues.

This clone occurred once. The chain couples TRBV30 to TRBJ1-6, with TRBD1 matching 9 bases. V lost 2 bases to trimming and J lost 5 bases; unmatched junction nucleotides: 1. The germline CDR1 and CDR2 sequences are GTSNPN and SVGIG (reference sequence). The CDR3 extends over 14 amino acids. The CDR3 bases are TGTGCCTGGAGTTGGGACAGGGATAATTCACCCCTCCACTTT. Translation: CAWSWDRDNSPLHF.

The gene calls are TRBV5-6 and TRBJ2-3; D remains ambiguous. CDR3 length: 13 residues. V lost 6 bases and J 3 bases, leaving 11 bases between the germline ends. Germline V gene data show CDR1 as SGHDT and CDR2 as YYEEEE. The CDR3 protein is CASKQTVTDTQYF. CDR3 nucleotide sequence: TGTGCCAGCAAACAGACCGTTACAGATACGCAGTATTTT. Looking up the rest from reference TRBV5-6 and TRBJ2-3 gives the full variable domain: DAGVTQSPTHLIKTRGQQVTLRCSPKSGHDTVSWYQQALGQGPQFIFQYYEEEERQRGNFPDRFSGHQFPNYSSELNVNALLLGDSALYLCASKQTVTDTQYFGPGTRLTVL.

V gene TRBV5-5 combines with J gene TRBJ2-5, with 7 bases lining up with TRBD1. Germline V gives CDR1 SGHKS, CDR2 YYEKEE (reference sequence). CDR3 length equals 14 residues. With 4 bases clipped from V and 4 bases from J, the junction kept 7 bases outside the gene matches. CDR3 region: CASSTNRGGETQYF. The DNA for the CDR3 is TGTGCCAGCAGCACCAACAGGGGTGGAGAGACCCAGTACTTC.

This clone was observed a single time. This chain joins TRBV3-1 (or the pseudogene TRBV3-2) and TRBJ2-7; 10 nucleotides agree with TRBD1. Germline values: CDR1 LGHDT, CDR2 YNNKEL (reference sequence). There are 15 residues in the CDR3. J lost 4 bases, V lost 4 bases, and 7 bases had no gene match. The CDR3 sequence: CASSPRQGAKYEQYF. The CDR3 DNA follows: TGTGCCAGCAGCCCAAGACAGGGGGCGAAGTACGAGCAGTACTTC.

The rearrangement joins TRBV19 to TRBJ1-1, with D hard to call. The CDR3 runs 13 residues. Germline loops: CDR1 LNHDA, CDR2 SQIVND (reference sequence). Trimming took off 4 bases at V and 0 bases at J, with 6 bases between the two ends. The CDR3 DNA is TGTGCCAGTAGTACGGGCCTGAACACTGAAGCTTTCTTT. Translation: CASSTGLNTEAFF.

The chain recombines TRBV7-3 with TRBJ2-2; tentative D call: TRBD2 (7 bases). Germline V lookup: CDR1 SGHTA, CDR2 FQGTGA. Trimming took off 3 bases at V and 6 bases at J, with 17 bases between the two ends. This CDR3 spans 16 amino acids. CDR3 DNA: TGTGCCAGCAGCTTCGTTCGCCGGGGGGCCTCCGGGGAGCTGTTTTTT. The encoded protein is CASSFVRRGASGELFF.

This chain links TRBV5-4 with TRBJ2-7; possible D gene TRBD2, 5 bases. The CDR3 is 11 residues long. The germline CDR1 and CDR2 sequences are SGHNT and YYREEE (reference sequence). The chain's CDR3 is CAAGSSYEQYF. DNA of the CDR3: TGTGCGGCGGGCTCCTCCTACGAGCAGTACTTC.

The chain couples TRBV5-6 to TRBJ2-2; a weak D match, TRBD2 (5 bases). Germline-derived CDR1 and CDR2 are SGHDT and YYEEEE. V lost 2 bases to trimming and J lost 1 base, with 18 bases between them. The CDR3 has 18 amino acids. This chain's CDR3 is CASSFPLASQMNTGELFF. CDR3 nucleotide sequence: TGTGCCAGCAGCTTCCCCTTAGCGTCCCAAATGAACACCGGGGAGCTGTTTTTT.

The chain has TRBV21-1 and TRBJ2-1. TRBV21-1 is a pseudogene locus. This CDR3 has 16 amino acids. CDR3 DNA: TGTGCCAGCAGCAAAGCCGGGGGCAGTATGGGCAATGAGCAGTTCTTC. Translated, it gives CASSKAGGSMGNEQFF.

The V gene is TRBV10-3, the J gene TRBJ2-2; 8 nucleotides line up with TRBD1. This CDR3 has 15 residues. Germline-derived CDR1 and CDR2 are ENHRY and SYGVKD. V lost 6 bases, J lost 1 base, and 4 bases stayed unmatched. The CDR3 reads CAIRPGQVNTGELFF. In DNA, the CDR3 is TGTGCCATCAGACCGGGACAGGTGAACACCGGGGAGCTGTTTTTT.

The rearrangement uses TRBV6-4 and TRBJ2-2, with D tentatively TRBD2 (6 bases). CDR1 MRHNA and CDR2 SNTAGT come from the germline V gene. The CDR3 loop spans 15 amino acids. The germline V and J ends were trimmed by 3 bases and 6 bases, with 14 bases remaining between them. CDR3 bases: TGTGCCAGCAGTGAGGAACTAGCAATCGCCGGGGAGCTGTTTTTT. The encoded protein is CASSEELAIAGELFF.